This TCR beta chain emerged from a study of blood T cell repertoires in COVID-19. Germline CDR1 is SGHRS and CDR2 is YFSETQ. This CDR3 contains 15 residues. V lost 4 bases and J lost 4; bases outside the gene matches: 9. Assay: immunoSEQ multiplex PCR; the TCRdb copy retains only in-frame clones and omits some. The sample carries 15,000 to 20,000 clones, over 65% recorded once. The V gene is TRBV5-1, the J gene TRBJ2-5; 8 positions match TRBD1. This receptor was taken from a man aged 55-75 years with active or convalescent COVID-19. The sequencing sample was made of peripheral blood. The CDR3 coding sequence is TGCGCCAGCAGCCTGACAGGGGCCCCGGGAGAGACCCAGTACTTC. Protein sequence: CASSLTGAPGETQYF.